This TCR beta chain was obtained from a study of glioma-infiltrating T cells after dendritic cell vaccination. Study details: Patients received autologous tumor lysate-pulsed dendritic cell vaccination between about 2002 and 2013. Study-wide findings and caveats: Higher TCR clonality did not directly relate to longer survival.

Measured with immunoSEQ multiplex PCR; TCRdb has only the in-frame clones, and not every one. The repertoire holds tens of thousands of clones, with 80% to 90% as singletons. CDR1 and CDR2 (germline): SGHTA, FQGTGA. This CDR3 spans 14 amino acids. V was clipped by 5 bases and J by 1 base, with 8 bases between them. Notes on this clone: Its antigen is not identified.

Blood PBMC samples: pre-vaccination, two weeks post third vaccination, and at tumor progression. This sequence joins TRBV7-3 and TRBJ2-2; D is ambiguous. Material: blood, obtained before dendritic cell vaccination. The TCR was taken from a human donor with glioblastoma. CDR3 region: CASSVDKNTGELFF. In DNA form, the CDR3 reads TGTGCCAGCAGCGTCGACAAGAACACCGGGGAGCTGTTTTTT. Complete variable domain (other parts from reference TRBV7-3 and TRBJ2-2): GAGVSQTPSNKVTEKGKYVELRCDPISGHTALYWYRQSLGQGPEFLIYFQGTGAADDSGLPNDRFFAVRPEGSVSTLKIQRTERGDSAVYLCASSVDKNTGELFFGEGSRLTVL.